The entry that follows covers one T cell receptor (beta chain) sequence. Antigen: not known. Generation of TCR beta cDNA was performed by 5'RACE template switching incorporating UMIs. Reanalyzing the 5' RACE reads, TCRdb keeps one entry per CDR3 protein, without DNA. Its listing shows 350,000 to 400,000 distinct CDR3 sequences. This specimen belongs to a study of T cells expressing NK-cell markers. Study results and limitations: A handful of donors likewise had their CD3+CD56-NKG2C+ fraction led by these clonotypes. The study left the HCMV specificity of expanded NKG2C+ T cell clones unresolved. NKG2C+ dominant clonotypes from a handful of donors made up about 1.0-8% of CD8+ T cells.

The sequence derives from a woman between 45 and 65 years old in good health. Specimen: blood T cells: a sorted CD56 or NKG2C T cell subset, CD4+ or CD8+ T cells, or bulk PBMC T cells (not recorded which).

This CDR3 reads CASSLGGVQTPYGYTF. The genes are TRBV7-8 and TRBJ1-2; TCRdb designates TRBD1, a call that cannot be tested without DNA. This CDR3 comprises 16 residues. In germline, CDR1 is SGHVS, CDR2 FQNEAQ.